The 19 T cell receptor beta chains below come from one sample, sequenced in a study of T cells in Graves' hyperthyroidism and ophthalmopathy. Amplified TCR beta CDR3 regions came from RNA transcripts. RT-PCR in the first round (using the HTBI primer set) targeted the TCR CDR3. From the multiplex PCR reads, TCRdb called clonotypes with MiXCR, one entry per CDR3 protein. The sample has a few hundred thousand distinct CDR3 sequences, 15% to 17% seen once. The specimen was blood. These receptors were obtained from a woman aged 18-29 years with Graves' hyperthyroidism that later progressed to Graves' ophthalmopathy.

This sequence joins TRBV24-1 and TRBJ2-7, with D tentatively TRBD1 or TRBD2 (5 bases each). The germline gives CDR1 KGHDR, CDR2 SFDVKD. The CDR3 runs to 13 residues. The germline V and J ends were trimmed by 5 bases and 0 bases, with 7 bases remaining between them. The DNA for the CDR3 is TGTGCCACCAGTGCAGGGAGCTCCTACGAGCAGTACTTC. Translation gives CATSAGSSYEQYF.

Only a few counts were recorded for this clonotype. The chain is built from TRBV6-2 or TRBV6-3 and TRBJ1-1; D is uncertain. Trimming took off 0 bases at V and 0 bases at J, with 8 bases between the two ends. Germline assignment: CDR1 MNHEY and CDR2 SVGEGT. This CDR3 comprises 15 residues. In DNA, the CDR3 is TGTGCCAGCAGTTACTCGCAGACCCTGAACACTGAAGCTTTCTTT. Translation gives CASSYSQTLNTEAFF.

This clonotype has ten or more counts. This chain uses TRBV11-2 with TRBJ2-2, with no clear D. The V and J ends lost 2 bases and 3 bases respectively, with 16 bases between them. The length of the CDR3 is 17 residues. The germline V gene encodes CDR1 SGHAT and CDR2 FQNNGV. In nucleotides, the CDR3 is TGTGCCAGCAGCTTAAGTGGGCTGGCAGATTACACCGGGGAGCTGTTTTTT. Its translation: CASSLSGLADYTGELFF. Filled out from reference TRBV11-2 and TRBJ2-2, the complete variable domain reads EAGVAQSPRYKIIEKRQSVAFWCNPISGHATLYWYQQILGQGPKLLIQFQNNGVVDDSQLPKDRFSAERLKGVDSTLKIQPAKLEDSAVYLCASSLSGLADYTGELFFGEGSRLTVL.

This clonotype was picked up a small number of times. V and J are TRBV28 and TRBJ2-1, with D perhaps assigned TRBD1 or TRBD2 (6 bases each). V was pared by 5 bases and J by 3 bases, with 17 bases between. This CDR3 is built from 16 residues. CDR1 and CDR2 from the germline V gene are MDHEN and SYDVKM. In DNA, the CDR3 is TGTGCCAGCAGTCCCTCGGGGGCAGCCCACTACAATGAGCAGTTCTTC. Translation: CASSPSGAAHYNEQFF.

This clonotype was observed at least ten times. The J gene is TRBJ2-1, the V gene TRBV7-2; a weak D match, TRBD2 (6 bases). V was clipped by 2 bases and J by 7 bases, with 18 bases between them. Germline loops: CDR1 SGHTA, CDR2 FQGNSA. The CDR3 loop spans 16 amino acids. The CDR3 bases are TGTGCCAGCAGCTTATCTTGGCTAGCGATCGGGAATGAGCAGTTCTTC. Its protein product is CASSLSWLAIGNEQFF.

This clonotype was seen at least ten times. The chain links TRBV6-1 to TRBJ2-5; 10 bases map to TRBD2. The CDR3 runs to 15 residues. Germline values: CDR1 MNHNS, CDR2 SASEGT. The ends lost 4 bases at V and 3 bases at J; junction bases unmatched: 5. The CDR3 DNA sequence: TGTGCCAGCAGTGTTTCTCTAGCGGGAGAAGAGACCCAGTACTTC. It codes for CASSVSLAGEETQYF.

This clonotype was found many times. The genes are TRBV5-5 and TRBJ2-1; 7 nucleotides align to TRBD2. Germline values: CDR1 SGHKS, CDR2 YYEKEE (reference sequence). The CDR3 consists of 17 residues. The ends lost 0 bases at V and 2 bases at J; junction bases unmatched: 8. The CDR3 nucleotides are TGTGCCAGCAGCTTGGGCCCTTGGGGGGGTACCTACAATGAGCAGTTCTTC. Translating gives CASSLGPWGGTYNEQFF.

In regard to this clonotype: Here the CDR3 omits its conserved ending phenylalanine or tryptophan, so a read error is the likely source. This chain joins TRBV20-1 and TRBJ2-7, with TRBD2 matching 16 bases. CDR3 length: 16 residues. The germline gives CDR1 DFQATT, CDR2 SNEGSKA (reference sequence). The ends lost 6 bases at V and 5 bases at J; junction bases unmatched: 10. The CDR3 loop is CSADGTSGRARHEQYS. In nucleotides, the CDR3 is TGCAGTGCCGACGGGACTAGCGGGAGGGCCAGGCACGAGCAGTACTCC.

The CDR3 coding sequence is TGTGCCAGCCGATTTACTCCCGCGGATGAAGCTTTCTTT. Residues: CASRFTPADEAFF. The gene calls are TRBV28 and TRBJ1-1; D unresolved. This CDR3 is 13 amino acids long. Germline V gene lookup returns CDR1 MDHEN and CDR2 SYDVKM. V was clipped by 8 bases and J by 7 bases, with 17 bases between them.

This clonotype came up many times. The chain joins TRBV15 to TRBJ1-1; the D gene is possibly TRBD1 (5 bases). CDR3 length: 14 amino acids. Trimming removed 4 bases at V and 1 base at J, with 10 bases between. Germline-derived CDR1 and CDR2 are LNHNV and YYDKDF (reference sequence). CDR3 loop: CATSTGGGNTEAFF. The CDR3 DNA reads TGTGCCACCAGCACGGGTGGGGGGAACACTGAAGCTTTCTTT.

This clonotype was seen a handful of times. The chain couples TRBV3-1 to TRBJ2-4; D is unresolved. This CDR3 has 13 residues. Germline V gene data show CDR1 as LGHDT and CDR2 as YNNKEL (reference sequence). With 2 bases removed from V and 6 bases from J, the gap between germline ends came to 8 bases. The CDR3 sequence is CASSQMGSNIQYF. In DNA form, the CDR3 reads TGTGCCAGCAGCCAAATGGGGTCAAACATTCAGTACTTC.

This clonotype was seen many times. The chain couples TRBV28 to TRBJ2-3, with D perhaps matching TRBD1 (6 bases). CDR1 is MDHEN, CDR2 SYDVKM, per germline. V was trimmed by 1 base and J by 6 bases, leaving 14 bases between them. The CDR3 is made up of 15 amino acids. This CDR3 is CASSLLGRGTDTQYF. CDR3 nucleotide sequence: TGTGCCAGCAGTTTATTGGGCAGGGGTACGGATACGCAGTATTTT.

Comment on this clonotype: One junction end does not reproduce the germline sequence, and a read error may be involved. The rearrangement links TRBV29-1 to TRBJ2-7, with D maybe TRBD1 (5 bases). The CDR3 is 12 residues long. Germline loops: CDR1 SQVTM, CDR2 ANQGSEA. Here the CDR3 DNA reads TGCAGCGTTGAAGGACAGCTCTACGAGCGGTACTTC. It translates to CSVEGQLYERYF.

This clonotype showed up many times. The chain carries TRBV28 and TRBJ2-5, with 7 bases aligning to TRBD2. Trimming at V came to 4 bases and at J to 5 bases, leaving 7 bases not matched to a gene. The CDR3 loop spans 14 amino acids. Germline V lookup: CDR1 MDHEN, CDR2 SYDVKM. CDR3 coding DNA: TGTGCCAGCAGTTGGCTAGCGGTGGTGGAGACCCAGTACTTC. Amino acid sequence: CASSWLAVVETQYF. Based on the CDR3 plus reference TRBV28 and TRBJ2-5, the full variable domain is DVKVTQSSRYLVKRTGEKVFLECVQDMDHENMFWYRQDPGLGLRLIYFSYDVKMKEKGDIPEGYSVSREKKERFSLILESASTNQTSMYLCASSWLAVVETQYFGPGTRLLVL.

The sample holds many counts of this clonotype. The rearrangement links TRBV3-1 to TRBJ1-4; D is uncertain. Trimming cost V 4 bases and J 2 bases, with 5 bases left between them. Germline assignment: CDR1 LGHDT and CDR2 YNNKEL (reference sequence). This CDR3 contains 13 residues. The CDR3 coding sequence is TGTGCCAGCAGCCCCGGGACTAATGAAAAACTGTTTTTT. As protein: CASSPGTNEKLFF.

In this sample, this clonotype turned up many times. The genes are TRBV3-1 and TRBJ2-7; D is possibly TRBD2 (6 bases). The CDR3 runs 14 residues. The germline V gene encodes CDR1 LGHDT and CDR2 YNNKEL (reference sequence). V shed 2 bases and J shed 0 bases, with 8 bases lying between them. CDR3 in DNA: TGTGCCAGCAGCCAAACTAGCAACTCCTACGAGCAGTACTTC. Translating it yields CASSQTSNSYEQYF.

This clonotype was found many times. The junction departs from the called germline gene at one end, perhaps through a read error. V usage is TRBV30 and J usage is TRBJ1-2, with 8 bases that match TRBD1. CDR1 and CDR2 (germline): GTSNPN, SVGIG (reference sequence). The CDR3 contains 13 residues. CDR3 coding DNA: TGTGCCTGGAGCAGGCAAGGACAGGGCCGACCGTCCTTC. This sequence encodes CAWSRQGQGRPSF.

This clonotype was counted many times. The rearrangement uses TRBV6-1 and TRBJ2-7; 12 bases line up with TRBD2. V was clipped by 6 bases and J by 4 bases; unmatched bases: 4. This CDR3 spans 14 amino acids. CDR1 and CDR2 from the germline V gene are MNHNS and SASEGT. The CDR3 region has the DNA TGTGCCAGCAGACGACTAGCGGGAGCTTACGAGCAGTACTTC. Amino acids: CASRRLAGAYEQYF.

The rearrangement uses TRBV7-9 and TRBJ1-6; D call uncertain. With 1 base removed from V and 13 bases from J, the gap between germline ends came to 8 bases. Germline CDR1 SEHNR, CDR2 FQNEAQ (reference sequence). The CDR3 totals 12 residues. Here the CDR3 reads CASSLENVPLHF. The CDR3 DNA is TGTGCCAGCAGCTTAGAAAACGTGCCCCTCCACTTT.